This T cell receptor (beta chain) was sequenced in a study of vaccination effects on CD4 cells after COVID-19. Looked up from germline, CDR1 is SGHRS and CDR2 is YFSETQ. The CDR3 extends over 12 amino acids. The V and J ends lost 0 bases and 6 bases respectively, with 7 bases between them. Within the ViraFEST assay, antigen-specific CD4+ T cells underwent expansion with viral peptide pools prior to sequencing. Following culture for about ten days, CD4+ T cells were isolated. Prior SARS-CoV-2 infection was absent in the vaccine recipients, as shown by negative nucleocapsid antibodies. Fresh IL-2-containing medium replaced half the medium on days 3 and 7. Data came from immunoSEQ multiplex PCR; TCRdb stores just in-frame clones and leaves some out. The repertoire holds 25,000 to 35,000 clones, around 72% seen once, with approximately 29% in the top ten. With regard to this clone: Its antigen is not known.

The study, taken as a whole, reports: Marked contraction was observed in infection-induced and vaccine-induced clones late after vaccination.

This receptor was obtained from a human donor who received a COVID-19 vaccine. Sequenced material: CD4+ T cells from PBMCs cultured with SARS-CoV-2 spike peptides, taken before COVID-19 vaccination. The J gene is TRBJ2-7, the V gene TRBV5-1, with D possibly being TRBD1 (6 bases). As DNA, the CDR3 is TGCGCCAGCAGCTTGGGAGGGGGCGAGCAGTACTTC. This encodes CASSLGGGEQYF.